This entry features one T cell receptor beta chain sequence. Its antigen is currently unknown. This entry belongs to a study of response to subunit inactivated influenza vaccine. Study outcomes and limitations: A suggestion made by the authors is that each seasonal influenza vaccination recruits few new T cells.

TCRdb used MiXCR to reprocess the RT-PCR reads, holding one entry per CDR3 protein. The sample lists around 480,000 distinct CDR3 sequences, 9.5% to 12% seen once, with less than 15% in the top ten. The V gene lost 3 bases and the J gene lost 1 base, with 9 bases spanning the gap. The CDR3 spans 14 residues. The V gene is TRBV12-3 or TRBV12-4, the J gene TRBJ2-5; weak D call: TRBD2 (6 bases). The sequence came from a man aged 50-60 years who received an inactivated influenza vaccine. The specimen comprised PBMCs from blood, sampled about 40 days after vaccination. The CDR3, as DNA: TGTGCCAGCAGTTTTTTCGGGAGCCAAGAGACCCAGTACTTC. It translates to CASSFFGSQETQYF.